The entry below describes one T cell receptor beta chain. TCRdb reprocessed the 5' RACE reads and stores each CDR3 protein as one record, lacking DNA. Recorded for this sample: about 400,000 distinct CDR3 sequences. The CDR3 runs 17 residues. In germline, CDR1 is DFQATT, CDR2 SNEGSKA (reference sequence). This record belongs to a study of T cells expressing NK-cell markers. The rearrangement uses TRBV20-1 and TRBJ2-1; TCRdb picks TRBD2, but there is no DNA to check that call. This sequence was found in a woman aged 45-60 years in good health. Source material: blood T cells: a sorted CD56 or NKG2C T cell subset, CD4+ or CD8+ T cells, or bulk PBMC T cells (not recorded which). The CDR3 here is CSAREGWRGSSYNEQFF.